This T cell receptor beta chain was recovered during a study of beta chain features in type 1 diabetes. Overall study: The number of sorted cells examined across all samples was under 140,000,000. Regarding the study as a whole: Compared with healthy donors, patients appeared to share more similar naive, central memory and regulatory TCRB repertoires. Any HLA type influence on TCRB rearrangement was left unresolved here.

Expressed TCRB transcripts got sequenced, as all isolated RNA was reverse transcribed. The data were produced by immunoSEQ multiplex PCR, yet TCRdb's version contains in-frame clones alone and is incomplete. The sample has around 400,000 clones, less than 15% seen once. The CDR3 is 15 residues long. Germline trimming cut 2 bases from V and 1 base from J; bases unmatched to any gene: 3. From germline, CDR1 is SEHNR and CDR2 FQNEAQ (reference sequence). Points on this clone: Its antigen is not known.

Sample: naive CD4+ T cells from blood. This sequence joins TRBV7-9 and TRBJ2-5; 8 nucleotides match TRBD1. The clonotype comes from a young woman in good health. CDR3 loop: CASSLRTGSQETQYF. CDR3 bases: TGTGCCAGCAGCTTAAGGACAGGGAGCCAAGAGACCCAGTACTTC.